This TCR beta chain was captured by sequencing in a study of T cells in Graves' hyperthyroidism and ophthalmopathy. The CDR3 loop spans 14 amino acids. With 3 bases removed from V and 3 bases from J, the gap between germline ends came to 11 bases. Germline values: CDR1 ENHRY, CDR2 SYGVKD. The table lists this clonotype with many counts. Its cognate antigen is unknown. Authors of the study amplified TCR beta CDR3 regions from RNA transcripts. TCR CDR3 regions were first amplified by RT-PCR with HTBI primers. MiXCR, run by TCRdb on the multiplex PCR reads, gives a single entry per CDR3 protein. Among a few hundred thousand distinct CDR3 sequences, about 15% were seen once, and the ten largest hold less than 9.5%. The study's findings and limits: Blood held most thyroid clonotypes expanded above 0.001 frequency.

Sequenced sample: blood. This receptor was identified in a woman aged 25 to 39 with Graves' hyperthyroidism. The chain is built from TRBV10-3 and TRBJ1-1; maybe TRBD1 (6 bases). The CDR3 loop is CAISDSEGDTEAFF. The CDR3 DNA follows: TGTGCCATCAGTGATAGTGAGGGGGACACTGAAGCTTTCTTT.